The entry below gives a single TCR beta chain sequence along with its context. As yet, its antigen is unknown. The germline V gene encodes CDR1 SGDLS and CDR2 YYNGEE. V was shortened by 2 bases and J by 9 bases, with 11 bases between the two germline ends. The CDR3 spans 12 residues. The data were taken from a study of T cell responses to AZD1222 COVID-19 vaccine. Method: immunoSEQ multiplex PCR; TCRdb's copy keeps in-frame clones and lacks some. Altogether just under 55,000 clones are present, nearly 90% being singletons, with the ten largest covering 3% to 4.5%. Points from the study as a whole: In all cases, repertoires were sampled only after the peak T cell response. Breadth and depth of Spike-specific TCRs rose after two AZD1222 doses.

The chain recombines TRBV9 with TRBJ1-2, with a weak D call TRBD1 (5 bases). The sample in question was peripheral blood, obtained on day 0 of AZD1222 vaccination. This TCR came from an adult in good health. This CDR3 is CASSVDGGSYTF. CDR3 in DNA: TGTGCCAGCAGCGTGGACGGGGGAAGCTACACCTTC.